This passage covers 25 T cell receptor beta chains from one sample sequenced in a study of identical twins. TCRdb recomputed calls from the 5' RACE reads with MiXCR, one row per CDR3 protein. The sample lists about 240,000 distinct CDR3 sequences, 10% to 13% occurring once. Sequenced input: memory T cells sorted from blood. The receptors shown here come from a man in his fifties in good health.

This clonotype was recorded a few times. The rearrangement links TRBV20-1 to TRBJ2-1; 13 nucleotides line up with TRBD2. Germline assignment: CDR1 DFQATT and CDR2 SNEGSKA (reference sequence). The CDR3 is 15 amino acids. V lost 1 base, J lost 8 bases, and 5 bases stayed unmatched. Here the CDR3 DNA reads TGCAGTGCTAGAGGACTAGCGGGAGGTTGGGATGAGCAGTTCTTC. This sequence encodes CSARGLAGGWDEQFF.

There are many counts of this clonotype. V gene TRBV11-2 combines with J gene TRBJ2-7; D perhaps matches TRBD1 (6 bases). The CDR3 contains 15 residues. Trimming took off 0 bases at V and 1 base at J, with 10 bases between the two ends. Germline CDR1 and CDR2: SGHAT and FQNNGV. The CDR3 bases are TGTGCCAGCAGCTTAGATTTCGGACAGTCCTACGAGCAGTACTTC. This sequence encodes CASSLDFGQSYEQYF.

This clonotype was seen at least ten times. The genes are TRBV7-6 and TRBJ2-1, with D possibly TRBD2 on 5 matching bases. CDR3 length: 15 amino acids. Germline V gene data show CDR1 as SGHVS and CDR2 as FNYEAQ. The V end was cut by 5 bases, the J end by 3 bases, with 14 bases between. CDR3 sequence: CASSEAEGFYNEQFF. CDR3 sequence (DNA): TGTGCCAGCAGCGAAGCAGAGGGCTTCTACAATGAGCAGTTCTTC.

This clonotype was counted only a few times. The rearrangement joins TRBV10-3 to TRBJ1-3; the D gene is possibly TRBD1 (5 bases). The CDR3 contains 13 residues. The germline V gene encodes CDR1 ENHRY and CDR2 SYGVKD. Trimming stripped 11 bases from V and 7 bases from J, with 18 bases between. The CDR3 here is CASLGQGRNTIYF. The CDR3 DNA is TGTGCCTCACTCGGCCAGGGTCGGAACACCATATATTTT.

This clonotype showed up many times. The chain links TRBV7-2 to TRBJ2-1; a possible D gene is TRBD2 (6 bases). The CDR3 has 13 residues. Trimming removed 5 bases from V and 6 bases from J, with 11 bases in between. Germline V CDR1 and CDR2: SGHTA, FQGNSA. CDR3 nucleotides: TGTGCCAGCAGCCTCGGGACTCTCAATGAGCAGTTCTTC. Amino acid sequence: CASSLGTLNEQFF.

The V and J genes are TRBV5-1 and TRBJ2-5, with 7 nucleotides matching TRBD1. This CDR3 has 13 amino acids. The V gene end was trimmed by 4 bases and the J gene end by 4 bases; junction bases not matched to a gene: 4. Per germline, CDR1 SGHRS and CDR2 YFSETQ. The CDR3 nucleotides are TGCGCCAGCAGCCCTACAGGGGTAGAGACCCAGTACTTC. It specifies CASSPTGVETQYF.

This clonotype came up many times. The rearrangement uses TRBV7-2 and TRBJ2-7; 10 nucleotides align to TRBD1. J was trimmed by 6 bases and V by 8 bases; bases with no gene match: 10. The CDR3 has 14 amino acids. From germline, CDR1 is SGHTA and CDR2 FQGNSA. In DNA, the CDR3 is TGTGCCAGCGGTCCCCCGGGGACAGGGGCCGAGCAGTACTTC. Its protein product is CASGPPGTGAEQYF.

The gene calls are TRBV9 and TRBJ2-5, with TRBD1 identical over 8 bases. Germline V CDR1 and CDR2: SGDLS, YYNGEE. The CDR3 spans 16 residues. Trimming removed 1 base from V and 1 base from J; junction bases left unmatched: 6. CDR3 residues: CASSVSPGQAQETQYF. The CDR3 bases are TGTGCCAGCAGCGTAAGCCCGGGACAGGCCCAAGAGACCCAGTACTTC.

This clonotype has a handful of counts. The chain uses TRBV4-2 and TRBJ2-7; TRBD1 matches 7 bases. J was trimmed by 2 bases and V by 1 base; bases with no gene match: 8. Germline V CDR1 and CDR2: LGHNA, YNFKEQ. The CDR3 is 16 residues long. CDR3: CASSQGGGILTYEQYF. The CDR3 DNA reads as TGTGCCAGCAGCCAAGGAGGGGGCATCCTAACCTACGAGCAGTACTTC.

The CDR3 spells CASSLGSGSDQETQYF. CDR3 DNA sequence: TGCGCCAGCAGCTTGGGTTCAGGTAGCGATCAAGAGACCCAGTACTTC. The chain recombines TRBV5-1 with TRBJ2-5, with a tentative D call TRBD2 (5 bases). Germline lookup yields CDR1 SGHRS and CDR2 YFSETQ. The CDR3 contains 16 residues. V dropped 0 bases and J dropped 2 bases, with 14 bases sitting between them.

This clonotype was counted at least ten times. The CDR3 protein is CASSRDLNYGYTF. CDR3 DNA sequence: TGTGCCAGCAGCCGGGACCTTAACTATGGCTACACCTTC. The chain employs TRBV7-2 and TRBJ1-2; TRBD1 is a possible D gene (5 bases). V gave up 5 bases and J gave up 1 base, with 8 bases separating them. From germline, CDR1 is SGHTA and CDR2 FQGNSA. This CDR3 region has 13 residues.

In this sample, this clonotype turned up a few times. CDR3 nucleotides: TGCAGTGCTAGAGATAGGCTCCTGAGCACAGATACGCAGTATTTT. Translation gives CSARDRLLSTDTQYF. J is TRBJ2-3 and V is TRBV20-1; D is unclear. CDR1 DFQATT and CDR2 SNEGSKA come from the germline V gene (reference sequence). There are 15 residues in the CDR3. V lost 0 bases and J lost 0, with 10 bases in between.

V usage is TRBV20-1 and J usage is TRBJ1-2; no clear D. Per the germline V gene, CDR1 is DFQATT and CDR2 is SNEGSKA (reference sequence). Trimming left V 6 bases short and J 0 bases short, with 5 bases between. The CDR3 spans 11 residues. The CDR3 here is CSAAANYGYTF. CDR3 sequence (DNA): TGCAGTGCCGCAGCTAACTATGGCTACACCTTC.

This clonotype was detected only a few times. The rearrangement links TRBV20-1 to TRBJ1-5; D ambiguous. The CDR3 has 15 amino acids. The V and J ends lost 0 bases and 0 bases respectively, with 9 bases between them. CDR1 and CDR2 from the germline V gene are DFQATT and SNEGSKA (reference sequence). This CDR3 reads CSARDGIYSNQPQHF. CDR3 bases: TGCAGTGCTAGAGACGGGATCTATAGCAATCAGCCCCAGCATTTT.

As concerns this clonotype: A read error may explain this, as a much larger clone is one base away. V usage is TRBV28 and J usage is TRBJ2-7; 8 positions agree with TRBD1. Germline CDR1 reads MDHEN; CDR2 reads SYDVKM. The CDR3 loop spans 14 amino acids. In DNA, the CDR3 is TGTGCCAGCAGCACACAGGGGGGTGCGTACGGGCAGTACTTC. It yields the protein CASSTQGGAYGQYF. The whole variable domain, filled in from reference TRBV28 and TRBJ2-7, reads DVKVTQSSRYLVKRTGEKVFLECVQDMDHENMFWYRQDPGLGLRLIYFSYDVKMKEKGDIPEGYSVSREKKERFSLILESASTNQTSMYLCASSTQGGAYGQYFGPGTRLTVT.

This clonotype was detected ten times or more. This chain joins TRBV18 and TRBJ1-2, with a tentative D call TRBD1 (6 bases). V was shortened by 3 bases and J by 8 bases, with 22 bases between the two germline ends. The germline V gene encodes CDR1 KGHSH and CDR2 LQKENI. This CDR3 contains 16 residues. DNA of the CDR3: TGTGCCAGCTCACCCCCCGGGACACAACTGATAGGGGGCTACACCTTC. It is translated as CASSPPGTQLIGGYTF.

In its sample, this clonotype was seen many times. The chain is built from TRBV7-2 and TRBJ2-3; 13 positions agree with TRBD2. Germline lookup yields CDR1 SGHTA and CDR2 FQGNSA. The CDR3 runs to 17 residues. With 5 bases clipped from V and 0 bases from J, the junction kept 5 bases outside the gene matches. This chain's CDR3 is CASSPRLAGGSTDTQYF. The CDR3 DNA follows: TGTGCCAGCAGCCCGAGACTAGCGGGGGGCAGCACAGATACGCAGTATTTT.

The chain is built from TRBV4-2 and TRBJ1-3; tentatively, D is TRBD1 (6 bases). From germline, CDR1 is LGHNA and CDR2 YNFKEQ. The CDR3 sequence is 16 residues long. V gave up 1 base and J gave up 3 bases, with 13 bases separating them. CDR3 protein: CASSQVGGAVGNTIYF. CDR3 coding DNA: TGTGCCAGCAGCCAAGTTGGGGGGGCGGTTGGAAACACCATATATTTT.

This clonotype was detected ten times or more. The chain uses TRBV7-3 and TRBJ2-7; the D gene is possibly TRBD2 (6 bases). The CDR3 contains 14 residues. V shed 5 bases and J shed 0 bases, with 11 bases lying between them. Per the germline V gene, CDR1 is SGHTA and CDR2 is FQGTGA. DNA for the CDR3: TGTGCCAGCAGCGAAACGGGACTCTCCTACGAGCAGTACTTC. It specifies CASSETGLSYEQYF.

This clonotype was picked up a small number of times. CDR3 region: CSAKDSGQGAYNEQFF. The CDR3 bases are TGCAGTGCTAAAGACTCGGGACAGGGGGCTTACAATGAGCAGTTCTTC. The chain employs TRBV20-1 and TRBJ2-1; 12 positions agree with TRBD1. With 4 bases clipped from V and 4 bases from J, the junction kept 8 bases outside the gene matches. The CDR3 has 16 residues. Germline V gives CDR1 DFQATT, CDR2 SNEGSKA (reference sequence).

This rearrangement joins TRBV4-3 to TRBJ2-1; D is uncertain. The V gene's germline CDR1 is LGHNA and CDR2 YSLEER. This CDR3 has 13 amino acids. Trimming left V 1 base short and J 3 bases short, with 4 bases between. The CDR3 sequence: CASSQGFYNEQFF. As DNA, the CDR3 is TGCGCCAGCAGCCAAGGCTTCTACAATGAGCAGTTCTTC.

This clonotype was seen more than once but under ten times. The V and J genes are TRBV5-1 and TRBJ2-7; TRBD1 agrees at 11 bases. Trimming took 4 bases from V and 3 from J; bases not matched to a gene: 12. This CDR3 comprises 17 residues. Germline assignment: CDR1 SGHRS and CDR2 YFSETQ. DNA of the CDR3: TGCGCCAGCAGCAGTCTTAACTTGGGACAGGGGGGCTACGAGCAGTACTTC. Translation: CASSSLNLGQGGYEQYF.

This clonotype was seen many times. V gene TRBV7-2 combines with J gene TRBJ2-7, with 7 bases identical to TRBD2. Germline V gene sequence: CDR1 SGHTA, CDR2 FQGNSA. The CDR3 contains 15 residues. Germline trimming cut 4 bases from V and 3 bases from J; bases unmatched to any gene: 9. CDR3 DNA: TGTGCCAGCAGCTATGGGCGGGTAGCGGGCTACGAGCAGTACTTC. Translating gives CASSYGRVAGYEQYF.

This clonotype was recorded at least ten times. The chain combines TRBV10-3 with TRBJ2-1; 10 positions match TRBD2. CDR1 ENHRY and CDR2 SYGVKD come from the germline V gene. CDR3 length: 15 residues. V shed 3 bases, J shed 7 bases, and the junction held 6 bases outside the gene matches. CDR3 residues: CAISEGAGGVNEQFF. DNA of the CDR3: TGTGCCATCAGTGAAGGAGCGGGAGGGGTAAATGAGCAGTTCTTC.

This clonotype was observed a handful of times. The rearrangement joins TRBV25-1 to TRBJ2-2; no clear D gene. The ends were cut back, 0 bases at V and 7 bases at J, with 9 bases in the middle. This CDR3 is built from 14 residues. Per the germline V gene, CDR1 is MGHDK and CDR2 is SYGVNS. The CDR3 bases are TGTGCCAGCAGTGAATATCGGCCCAGCGGGGAGCTGTTTTTT. Translation gives CASSEYRPSGELFF.